Shown below are 25 T cell receptor beta chains from a single sample sequenced in a study of T-cell reconstitution after alpha-beta-depleted transplantation in children. Unique molecular identifiers were incorporated during preparation of the TCRbeta library. Using its own MiXCR run on the PCR reads, TCRdb lists one record per CDR3 protein. The sample has about 48,000 distinct CDR3 sequences; 5.5% to 7.5% are singletons. The material was PBMCs, mostly from graft donor cells, obtained 60 days after TCRalphabeta/CD19-depleted stem cell transplant. The source of these receptors is a female patient aged 2-9 years who had a stem cell transplant for aplastic anemia, so the T cells may come from the graft donor.

A few counts support this clonotype. The chain links TRBV3-1 to TRBJ2-5; D gene ambiguous. Trimming took off 4 bases at V and 0 bases at J, with 9 bases between the two ends. This CDR3 spans 14 amino acids. Germline values: CDR1 LGHDT, CDR2 YNNKEL (reference sequence). In DNA form, the CDR3 reads TGTGCCAGCAGCCTTAGACGGGACCAAGAGACCCAGTACTTC. Protein: CASSLRRDQETQYF.

This clonotype came up many times. V gene TRBV9 combines with J gene TRBJ2-3; TRBD2 matches at 10 bases. CDR3 length: 15 amino acids. The V and J ends lost 4 bases and 4 bases, in that order; junction bases with no gene match: 6. Looked up from germline, CDR1 is SGDLS and CDR2 is YYNGEE. The CDR3 region is CASSRLAGPPDTQYF. The CDR3 nucleotides read TGTGCCAGCAGCCGACTAGCGGGCCCCCCAGATACGCAGTATTTT.

Only a few counts were recorded for this clonotype. CDR3 in DNA: TGTGCCAGCAGCTTATACTCGACCGACAGGGAGCCTGAAGCTTTCTTT. This gives the protein CASSLYSTDREPEAFF. This rearrangement joins TRBV7-7 to TRBJ1-1; the match to TRBD1 covers 7 bases. Germline V gives CDR1 SSHAT, CDR2 FNYEAQ (reference sequence). The CDR3 runs to 16 residues. J gave up 6 bases and V 2 bases, and 12 bases lay outside the gene matches.

This clonotype was recorded many times. V is TRBV10-3 and J is TRBJ1-2; D is ambiguous. The CDR3 runs to 12 residues. In germline, CDR1 is ENHRY, CDR2 SYGVKD. Deletions cut 6 bases from V and 0 bases from J, with 5 bases between. CDR3 protein: CAIRGTNYGYTF. CDR3 bases: TGTGCCATCAGGGGAACTAACTATGGCTACACCTTC.

This clonotype was counted between two and nine times. V usage is TRBV7-3 and J usage is TRBJ2-7; D gene unclear. The ends were cut back, 1 base at V and 2 bases at J, with 9 bases in the middle. This CDR3 comprises 14 residues. CDR1 SGHTA and CDR2 FQGTGA come from the germline V gene. The CDR3 region has the DNA TGTGCCAGCAGCTTAAAACAGAAGACCTACGAGCAGTACTTC. It codes for CASSLKQKTYEQYF.

This clonotype has a count of ten or more. The V call is TRBV7-8, the J call TRBJ2-6; D gene uncertain. The CDR3 extends over 13 amino acids. Deletions cut 7 bases from V and 5 bases from J, with 9 bases between. Germline CDR1 reads SGHVS; CDR2 reads FQNEAQ. The CDR3, as DNA: TGTGCCAGCAATCTAATGTGGGCCAACGTCCTGACTTTC. Translation gives CASNLMWANVLTF.

The chain couples TRBV20-1 to TRBJ1-6, with 7 bases lining up with TRBD1. Germline trimming cut 7 bases from V and 10 bases from J; bases unmatched to any gene: 16. CDR3 size: 15 residues. Germline assignment: CDR1 DFQATT and CDR2 SNEGSKA (reference sequence). The CDR3 loop is CSVTDRAKSYSPLHF. CDR3 in DNA: TGCAGTGTAACCGACAGGGCTAAGTCGTACTCACCCCTCCACTTT.

This clonotype came up many times. This chain links TRBV5-1 with TRBJ2-3, with a possible D match to TRBD1 (6 bases). V was shortened by 4 bases and J by 6 bases, with 15 bases between the two germline ends. CDR3 size: 14 residues. Per the germline V gene, CDR1 is SGHRS and CDR2 is YFSETQ. CDR3 bases: TGCGCCAGCAGCCTGACAGGAGATGGGGATACGCAGTATTTT. Translating gives CASSLTGDGDTQYF.

There are many counts of this clonotype. The chain employs TRBV20-1 and TRBJ2-5; 8 bases line up with TRBD1. CDR1 and CDR2 from the germline V gene are DFQATT and SNEGSKA (reference sequence). The CDR3 runs to 14 residues. With 5 bases clipped from V and 7 bases from J, the junction kept 12 bases outside the gene matches. The CDR3 DNA reads as TGCAGTGCTCCCCCGGACAGGGCAGTGGGGACCCAGTACTTC. Protein sequence: CSAPPDRAVGTQYF.

This clonotype was counted many times. J is TRBJ2-7 and V is TRBV2; TRBD1 agrees at 7 bases. J gave up 3 bases and V 3 bases, and 8 bases lay outside the gene matches. The CDR3 length is 15 residues. Germline V gene lookup returns CDR1 SNHLY and CDR2 FYNNEI. CDR3 coding DNA: TGTGCCAGCAGTGAGATCGGACAGGACAACTACGAGCAGTACTTC. Translating it yields CASSEIGQDNYEQYF. Combining the CDR3 with reference TRBV2 and TRBJ2-7 gives the whole variable domain EPEVTQTPSHQVTQMGQEVILRCVPISNHLYFYWYRQILGQKVEFLVSFYNNEISEKSEIFDDQFSVERPDGSNFTLKIRSTKLEDSAMYFCASSEIGQDNYEQYFGPGTRLTVT.

The table lists this clonotype with many counts. This chain joins TRBV15 and TRBJ2-7, with 9 bases matching TRBD1. This CDR3 comprises 15 residues. Per the germline V gene, CDR1 is LNHNV and CDR2 is YYDKDF (reference sequence). V shed 4 bases, J shed 5 bases, and the junction held 9 bases outside the gene matches. The CDR3 sequence: CATSTETGGFNEQYF. The CDR3 DNA reads TGTGCCACCAGCACCGAGACAGGGGGATTCAACGAGCAGTACTTC. Full variable domain (rest looked up from reference TRBV15 and TRBJ2-7): DAMVIQNPRYQVTQFGKPVTLSCSQTLNHNVMYWYQQKSSQAPKLLFHYYDKDFNNEADTPDNFQSRRPNTSFCFLDIRSPGLGDTAMYLCATSTETGGFNEQYFGPGTRLTVT.

This clonotype was seen ten or more times. The chain employs TRBV5-4 and TRBJ2-3; D is undetermined. Germline V gives CDR1 SGHNT, CDR2 YYREEE (reference sequence). The V end was cut by 4 bases, the J end by 0 bases, with 18 bases between. This CDR3 spans 17 amino acids. CDR3: CASSPPGSLTSTDTQYF. The CDR3 DNA sequence: TGTGCCAGCAGCCCTCCCGGAAGTTTGACTAGCACAGATACGCAGTATTTT.

This clonotype was found many times. The chain combines TRBV11-2 with TRBJ2-1, with TRBD2 matching over 8 bases. This CDR3 has 16 residues. The V segment lost 1 base and the J segment 4 bases; nucleotides outside the gene matches: 6. Germline V gives CDR1 SGHAT, CDR2 FQNNGV. CDR3 coding DNA: TGTGCCAGCAGCTTAGCTTGGCCTAGCGGGTACAATGAGCAGTTCTTC. Protein product: CASSLAWPSGYNEQFF.

The table lists this clonotype with many counts. V gene TRBV7-8 combines with J gene TRBJ2-1; perhaps TRBD1 as D (6 bases). This CDR3 comprises 12 residues. Deletions cut 1 base from V and 15 bases from J, with 13 bases between. From germline, CDR1 is SGHVS and CDR2 FQNEAQ. CDR3: CASSLGPRGPFF. CDR3 DNA sequence: TGTGCCAGCAGCTTAGGCCCCAGGGGCCCGTTCTTC.

V usage is TRBV12-3 or TRBV12-4 and J usage is TRBJ1-3; D is uncertain. This CDR3 contains 12 residues. V was clipped by 5 bases and J by 3 bases, with 5 bases between them. The DNA for the CDR3 is TGTGCCAGCAGTCCCCGTGGAAACACCATATATTTT. This encodes CASSPRGNTIYF.

The table lists this clonotype with many counts. The chain has TRBV29-1 and TRBJ1-1, with 9 nucleotides matching TRBD1. V dropped 7 bases and J dropped 5; count of bases not matched to a gene: 8. From germline, CDR1 is SQVTM and CDR2 ANQGSEA. This CDR3 region has 13 residues. This chain's CDR3 is CSGEQGARTEAFF. The CDR3 coding sequence is TGCAGCGGGGAACAGGGGGCTCGGACTGAAGCTTTCTTT.

This clonotype was counted many times. The chain combines TRBV29-1 with TRBJ2-5; tentatively, D is TRBD2 (5 bases). Germline assignment: CDR1 SQVTM and CDR2 ANQGSEA. CDR3 length equals 12 residues. Trimming removed 2 bases at V and 5 bases at J, with 9 bases between. The CDR3 coding sequence is TGCAGCGTTGAATCGACTACTGAGACCCAGTACTTC. Translating it yields CSVESTTETQYF.

This clonotype counts as medium-sized (0.01 to 0.1%). V usage is TRBV20-1 and J usage is TRBJ2-3; D is undetermined. Trimming pared 2 bases from V and 6 bases from J, leaving 18 bases between. CDR3 size: 15 residues. The germline CDR1 and CDR2 sequences are DFQATT and SNEGSKA (reference sequence). CDR3 loop: CSARRSDSFLDTQYF. As DNA, the CDR3 is TGCAGTGCTAGACGATCGGATAGCTTTCTCGATACGCAGTATTTT.

The gene calls are TRBV28 and TRBJ2-3, with 11 bases that match TRBD2. J gave up 2 bases and V 6 bases, and 7 bases lay outside the gene matches. The germline CDR1 and CDR2 sequences are MDHEN and SYDVKM. CDR3 length: 16 amino acids. The CDR3 here is CASSPLAGGYTDTQYF. CDR3 bases: TGTGCCAGCAGCCCCCTAGCGGGAGGTTACACAGATACGCAGTATTTT.

This clonotype was detected ten times or more. The chain links TRBV2 to TRBJ2-1, with D unresolved. Germline V gene data show CDR1 as SNHLY and CDR2 as FYNNEI. There are 13 residues in the CDR3. V lost 8 bases and J 3 bases, leaving 11 bases between the germline ends. CDR3 coding DNA: TGTGCCAGCCCCGGAGAGGTCTACAATGAGCAGTTCTTC. Its translation is CASPGEVYNEQFF.

There are many counts of this clonotype. This sequence joins TRBV12-3 or TRBV12-4 and TRBJ2-7, with D possibly being TRBD1 (6 bases). The germline V and J ends were trimmed by 6 bases and 2 bases, with 11 bases remaining between them. The CDR3 loop spans 13 amino acids. The DNA of the CDR3 is TGTGCCAGCAGCCGCACAGGGCCCTACGAGCAGTACTTC. It specifies CASSRTGPYEQYF.

The chain joins TRBV5-1 to TRBJ1-2, with D possibly matching TRBD1 (5 bases). The CDR3 extends over 14 amino acids. Germline CDR1 is SGHRS and CDR2 is YFSETQ. Trimming took off 0 bases at V and 3 bases at J, with 9 bases between the two ends. CDR3 DNA sequence: TGCGCCAGCAGCTTGGTATCGGGGGACTATGGCTACACCTTC. This encodes CASSLVSGDYGYTF.

This clonotype was detected many times. V gene TRBV6-1 combines with J gene TRBJ1-2; D not resolved. The CDR3 runs to 12 residues. Per the germline V gene, CDR1 is MNHNS and CDR2 is SASEGT. The V end lost 5 bases, the J end lost 2 bases, and 6 bases lay between the germline ends. The CDR3 DNA sequence: TGTGCCAGCAGTTCCTTGAACTATGGCTACACCTTC. This gives the protein CASSSLNYGYTF.

In its sample, this clonotype was seen many times. The CDR3 sequence is CASRRRGTGNTIYF. The CDR3, as DNA: TGTGCCAGCAGACGGAGGGGAACTGGAAACACCATATATTTT. This chain links TRBV7-9 with TRBJ1-3, with D possibly matching TRBD1 (5 bases). V was pared by 6 bases and J by 2 bases, with 11 bases between. CDR3 length equals 14 residues. From germline, CDR1 is SEHNR and CDR2 FQNEAQ (reference sequence).

This clonotype was seen ten or more times. The chain employs TRBV7-9 and TRBJ1-1; unclear D gene. Germline V gene sequence: CDR1 SEHNR, CDR2 FQNEAQ (reference sequence). Deletions cut 0 bases from V and 0 bases from J, with 5 bases between. The CDR3 is 14 residues long. CDR3 sequence reads: CASSLALVNTEAFF. The CDR3 coding sequence is TGTGCCAGCAGCTTAGCGCTAGTGAACACTGAAGCTTTCTTT.